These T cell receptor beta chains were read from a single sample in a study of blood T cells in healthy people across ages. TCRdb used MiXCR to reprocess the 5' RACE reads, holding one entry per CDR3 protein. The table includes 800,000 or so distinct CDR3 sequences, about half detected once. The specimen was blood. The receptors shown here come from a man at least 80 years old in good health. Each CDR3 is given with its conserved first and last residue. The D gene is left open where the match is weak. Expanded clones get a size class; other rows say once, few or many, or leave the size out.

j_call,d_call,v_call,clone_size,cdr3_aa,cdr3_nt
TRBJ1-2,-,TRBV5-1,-,CASSLERGVNYGYTF,TGCGCCAGCAGCTTGGAACGCGGGGTGAACTATGGCTACACCTTC
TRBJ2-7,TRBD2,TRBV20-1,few,CSARRGSGNPYEQYF,TGCAGTGCTAGGCGAGGTAGCGGGAACCCCTACGAGCAGTACTTC
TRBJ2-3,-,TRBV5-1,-,CASSRRLGESTDTQYF,TGCGCCAGCAGCCGCCGACTAGGAGAGAGCACAGATACGCAGTATTTT
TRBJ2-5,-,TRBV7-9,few,CASSLSYEETQYF,TGTGCCAGCAGCTTATCTTATGAAGAGACCCAGTACTTC
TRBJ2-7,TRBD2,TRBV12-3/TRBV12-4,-,CASSTTGGLSYEQYF,TGTGCCAGCAGTACTACGGGAGGTCTCTCCTACGAGCAGTACTTC
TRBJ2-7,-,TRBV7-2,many,CASSASPAHSSYEQYF,TGTGCCAGCAGCGCCTCTCCCGCCCACTCCTCCTACGAGCAGTACTTC
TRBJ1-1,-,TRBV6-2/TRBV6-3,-,CASSYSGGQNTEAFF,TGTGCCAGCAGTTACAGTGGAGGACAGAACACTGAAGCTTTCTTT
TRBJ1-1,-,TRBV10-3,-,CAISFGTNTEAFF,TGTGCCATCAGTTTCGGCACAAACACTGAAGCTTTCTTT
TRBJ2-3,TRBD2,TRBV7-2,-,CASSLARAGGRGYTQYF,TGTGCCAGCAGCTTAGCAAGAGCGGGAGGGCGGGGATATACGCAGTATTTT
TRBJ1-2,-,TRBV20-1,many,CSAPPPDYGYTF,TGCAGTGCTCCGCCCCCAGACTATGGCTACACCTTC
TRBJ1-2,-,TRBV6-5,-,CASSGGGRDYGYTF,TGTGCCAGCAGTGGGGGCGGACGGGACTATGGCTACACCTTC
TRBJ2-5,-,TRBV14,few,CASSQDTPGVETQYF,TGTGCCAGCAGCCAAGATACCCCCGGGGTGGAGACCCAGTACTTC
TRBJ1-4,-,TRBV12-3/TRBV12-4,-,CASSLTDYNEKLFF,TGTGCCAGCAGTTTGACAGACTACAATGAAAAACTGTTTTTT